The T cell receptor beta chain under discussion was sequenced for a study of tumor-infiltrating lymphocytes in primary liver carcinoma. About the research overall: The neoplasms were of stage T1-T3 N0M0, with dimensions of about 4.2 to 10 cm across. Roughly 3.65 to 7.13 million productive TCRbeta reads came from each sample, comparable across tissue types.

The investigators made TCR beta cDNA from 400 to 550 ng total RNA, using a constant-region primer. For TCR beta, libraries were produced by three nested multiplex PCR rounds using slightly modified ARM-PCR. Investigators reported that the first two PCR rounds, at 10 to 11 cycles each, used TRBV1-TRBV30 forward primers with a C-beta reverse primer. One entry per CDR3 protein results from TCRdb running MiXCR on the multiplex PCR reads. There are fewer than 200,000 distinct CDR3 sequences in the sample; around four fifths occur only once, and roughly 18% lies in the top ten. Study-level points and caveats: Significantly larger top-250-clone fractions were found in tumors than in blood (p = 0.039).

CDR1 and CDR2 (germline): MNHNY, SVGAGI (reference sequence). The CDR3 has 13 amino acids. Unsorted bulk tissue (roughly 17-34 mg) underwent RNA and DNA co-extraction. As to this clonotype: The antigen remains undetermined. A junction boundary mismatches the germline segment, possibly from a read error.

The sequenced sample consisted of tumor tissue from primary liver carcinoma. This chain links TRBV6-6 with TRBJ2-5, with D possibly being TRBD2 (5 bases). This receptor was identified in a man between 40 and 49 years old with primary liver carcinoma and hepatitis B virus infection. The CDR3 spells CASSYRDQETQFF. CDR3 DNA: TGTGCCAGCAGTTACCGGGATCAAGAGACCCAATTCTTC.